This is a list of T cell receptor beta chains from one sample in a study of blood T cell repertoires in COVID-19. Method: immunoSEQ multiplex PCR; TCRdb's copy keeps in-frame clones and lacks some. The sample yields roughly 100,000 clones, 70% to 90% seen once. Sequencing was performed on peripheral blood. These receptors all stem from a human donor with COVID-19, enrolled during active disease. The donor label of this sample is uncertain. CDR3s include the opening cysteine and the closing phenylalanine or tryptophan. The order of the fields is CDR3 length, clone size, J gene, D gene, V gene, CDR3 protein, CDR3 DNA. The D gene is left open where the match is weak. Size values are once, few and many counts, or a class for expanded clones, and some rows have none.

cdr3_length: 15; clone_size: few; j_call: TRBJ1-2; d_call: -; v_call: TRBV9; cdr3_aa: CASSVVPGRNYGYTF; cdr3_nt: TGTGCCAGCAGCGTAGTACCAGGGAGGAACTATGGCTACACCTTC
cdr3_length: 11; clone_size: -; j_call: TRBJ1-1; d_call: -; v_call: TRBV2; cdr3_aa: CASSVNTEAFF; cdr3_nt: TGTGCCAGCAGTGTAAACACTGAAGCTTTCTTT
cdr3_length: 13; clone_size: -; j_call: TRBJ1-2; d_call: -; v_call: TRBV7-9; cdr3_aa: CASLPGGSYGYTF; cdr3_nt: TGTGCCAGCCTCCCTGGTGGGAGCTATGGCTACACCTTC
cdr3_length: 15; clone_size: -; j_call: TRBJ2-5; d_call: TRBD1; v_call: TRBV7-7; cdr3_aa: CASSLAGTGEVTQYF; cdr3_nt: TGTGCTAGCAGCTTAGCAGGAACAGGGGAAGTGACCCAGTACTTC
cdr3_length: 13; clone_size: few; j_call: TRBJ2-7; d_call: TRBD1; v_call: TRBV2; cdr3_aa: CASGGTGGGEQYF; cdr3_nt: TGTGCCAGCGGAGGGACAGGGGGTGGCGAGCAGTACTTC
cdr3_length: 16; clone_size: once; j_call: TRBJ1-2; d_call: TRBD1; v_call: TRBV30; cdr3_aa: CAWSVRGHPDRKGYTF; cdr3_nt: TGTGCCTGGAGTGTACGAGGACATCCGGACAGGAAGGGCTACACCTTC
cdr3_length: 15; clone_size: few; j_call: TRBJ2-1; d_call: TRBD1; v_call: TRBV2; cdr3_aa: CACERDRVAYNEQFF; cdr3_nt: TGTGCCTGCGAGAGGGACAGGGTCGCGTACAATGAGCAGTTCTTC
cdr3_length: 17; clone_size: -; j_call: TRBJ1-3; d_call: -; v_call: TRBV4-1; cdr3_aa: CASSQEVPGTGGNTIYF; cdr3_nt: TGCGCCAGCAGCCAAGAGGTCCCGGGCACGGGGGGAAACACCATATATTTT
cdr3_length: 12; clone_size: -; j_call: TRBJ1-1; d_call: -; v_call: TRBV15; cdr3_aa: CATSRSDRGAFF; cdr3_nt: TGTGCCACCAGCAGATCCGACCGGGGAGCTTTCTTT
cdr3_length: 18; clone_size: -; j_call: TRBJ1-2; d_call: -; v_call: TRBV21-1; cdr3_aa: CASSPENRDRGNQWGYTF; cdr3_nt: TGTGCCAGCAGCCCAGAGAATAGGGACAGGGGAAACCAGTGGGGCTACACCTTC
cdr3_length: 16; clone_size: -; j_call: TRBJ1-5; d_call: -; v_call: TRBV5-4; cdr3_aa: CASSYTQGTRNQPQHF; cdr3_nt: TGTGCCAGCAGTTATACACAGGGTACTCGCAATCAGCCCCAGCATTTT
cdr3_length: 15; clone_size: once; j_call: TRBJ1-2; d_call: -; v_call: TRBV3-1/TRBV3-2; cdr3_aa: CASSQFGAGNYGYTF; cdr3_nt: TGTGCCAGCAGCCAATTTGGGGCAGGGAACTATGGCTACACCTTC
cdr3_length: 12; clone_size: -; j_call: TRBJ2-7; d_call: -; v_call: TRBV5-1; cdr3_aa: CASSSQGGEQYF; cdr3_nt: TGCGCCAGCAGCTCCCAGGGGGGCGAGCAGTACTTC
cdr3_length: 15; clone_size: -; j_call: TRBJ2-7; d_call: -; v_call: TRBV4-1; cdr3_aa: CASSQESAVTYEQYF; cdr3_nt: TGCGCCAGCAGCCAAGAATCAGCGGTAACCTACGAGCAGTACTTC
cdr3_length: 17; clone_size: -; j_call: TRBJ2-5; d_call: TRBD2; v_call: TRBV11-2; cdr3_aa: CASSLGSSGGIQETQYF; cdr3_nt: TGTGCCAGCAGCTTGGGGTCGAGCGGGGGGATACAAGAGACCCAGTACTTC
cdr3_length: 15; clone_size: -; j_call: TRBJ1-1; d_call: TRBD1; v_call: TRBV13; cdr3_aa: CASSPRQGANTEAFF; cdr3_nt: TGTGCCAGCAGCCCCCGACAGGGGGCTAACACTGAAGCTTTCTTT
cdr3_length: 14; clone_size: -; j_call: TRBJ1-1; d_call: -; v_call: TRBV7-3; cdr3_aa: CASSLTGVGTEAFF; cdr3_nt: TGTGCCAGCAGCTTAACAGGGGTTGGCACTGAAGCTTTCTTT
cdr3_length: 14; clone_size: -; j_call: TRBJ2-3; d_call: -; v_call: TRBV5-1; cdr3_aa: CASSVWASTDTQYF; cdr3_nt: TGCGCCAGCTCCGTCTGGGCCAGCACAGATACGCAGTATTTT
cdr3_length: 16; clone_size: -; j_call: TRBJ2-1; d_call: -; v_call: TRBV24-1; cdr3_aa: CATSDFATHSYNEQFF; cdr3_nt: TGTGCCACCAGTGATTTCGCGACACACTCCTACAATGAGCAGTTCTTC
cdr3_length: 12; clone_size: once; j_call: TRBJ1-6; d_call: -; v_call: TRBV3-1/TRBV3-2; cdr3_aa: CASSQPSSPLHF; cdr3_nt: TGTGCCAGCAGCCAACCATCTTCACCCCTCCACTTT
cdr3_length: 13; clone_size: -; j_call: TRBJ1-2; d_call: TRBD1; v_call: TRBV7-9; cdr3_aa: CASSLTGEHGYTF; cdr3_nt: TGTGCCAGCAGCTTAACAGGGGAGCATGGCTACACCTTC
cdr3_length: 12; clone_size: once; j_call: TRBJ1-5; d_call: -; v_call: TRBV28; cdr3_aa: CASSLGEQPQHF; cdr3_nt: TGTGCCAGCAGTTTAGGAGAGCAGCCCCAGCATTTT
cdr3_length: 18; clone_size: -; j_call: TRBJ2-7; d_call: TRBD2; v_call: TRBV13; cdr3_aa: CASSSWTSGTSRSYEQYF; cdr3_nt: TGTGCCAGCAGCTCCTGGACTAGCGGAACGTCAAGGTCCTACGAGCAGTACTTC
cdr3_length: 13; clone_size: -; j_call: TRBJ2-7; d_call: TRBD1; v_call: TRBV12-3/TRBV12-4; cdr3_aa: CASSVGTGVEQYF; cdr3_nt: TGTGCCAGCAGTGTTGGGACAGGGGTCGAGCAGTACTTC
cdr3_length: 19; clone_size: few; j_call: TRBJ1-3; d_call: TRBD1; v_call: TRBV28; cdr3_aa: CASRKPTGGADLKGNTIYF; cdr3_nt: TGTGCCAGCCGAAAACCCACAGGGGGCGCGGACCTTAAGGGAAACACCATATATTTT
cdr3_length: 13; clone_size: -; j_call: TRBJ1-3; d_call: -; v_call: TRBV3-1/TRBV3-2; cdr3_aa: CASSQDLGNTIYF; cdr3_nt: TGTGCCAGCAGCCAAGACCTTGGAAACACCATATATTTT
cdr3_length: 13; clone_size: once; j_call: TRBJ2-7; d_call: TRBD1; v_call: TRBV19; cdr3_aa: CASSDGTGGEQYF; cdr3_nt: TGTGCCAGTAGTGATGGGACAGGGGGCGAGCAGTACTTC
cdr3_length: 14; clone_size: once; j_call: TRBJ1-2; d_call: -; v_call: TRBV3-1/TRBV3-2; cdr3_aa: CASSLQTVRGGYTF; cdr3_nt: TGTGCCAGCAGCCTACAGACCGTCCGGGGTGGCTACACCTTC
cdr3_length: 14; clone_size: -; j_call: TRBJ1-1; d_call: TRBD1; v_call: TRBV30; cdr3_aa: CACRWDRVNTEAFF; cdr3_nt: TGTGCCTGCAGATGGGACAGGGTGAACACTGAAGCTTTCTTT
cdr3_length: 15; clone_size: once; j_call: TRBJ1-2; d_call: -; v_call: TRBV5-1; cdr3_aa: CASSLSGGRQSGYTF; cdr3_nt: TGCGCCAGCAGCTTGAGCGGGGGACGGCAATCTGGCTACACCTTC
cdr3_length: 15; clone_size: -; j_call: TRBJ2-1; d_call: -; v_call: TRBV11-2; cdr3_aa: CASSLLGDLWNEQFF; cdr3_nt: TGTGCCAGCAGCTTACTCGGAGACCTATGGAATGAGCAGTTCTTC
cdr3_length: 18; clone_size: few; j_call: TRBJ1-5; d_call: TRBD1; v_call: TRBV6-1; cdr3_aa: CASSDLLKGQGANQPQHF; cdr3_nt: TGTGCCAGCAGTGACCTGCTTAAAGGACAGGGGGCAAATCAGCCCCAGCATTTT
cdr3_length: 17; clone_size: -; j_call: TRBJ1-4; d_call: TRBD1; v_call: TRBV5-1; cdr3_aa: CASSLGRGATGIEKLFF; cdr3_nt: TGCGCCAGCAGCTTGGGCCGAGGGGCGACAGGGATAGAAAAACTGTTTTTT
cdr3_length: 14; clone_size: -; j_call: TRBJ2-7; d_call: TRBD2; v_call: TRBV7-2; cdr3_aa: CASSLDRSGNEQYF; cdr3_nt: TGTGCCAGCAGCTTAGACAGAAGCGGGAACGAGCAGTACTTC
cdr3_length: 16; clone_size: -; j_call: TRBJ2-3; d_call: -; v_call: TRBV7-3; cdr3_aa: CASSFTYTGSTDTQYF; cdr3_nt: TGTGCCAGCAGCTTCACCTACACAGGAAGCACAGATACGCAGTATTTT
cdr3_length: 14; clone_size: -; j_call: TRBJ1-5; d_call: -; v_call: TRBV4-1; cdr3_aa: CASSQVGRFEPQHF; cdr3_nt: TGCGCCAGCAGCCAAGTAGGGAGGTTTGAGCCCCAGCATTTT
cdr3_length: 14; clone_size: -; j_call: TRBJ1-5; d_call: -; v_call: TRBV7-9; cdr3_aa: CASSAGEANQPQHF; cdr3_nt: TGTGCCAGCAGCGCCGGAGAGGCGAATCAGCCCCAGCATTTT
cdr3_length: 12; clone_size: -; j_call: TRBJ1-2; d_call: -; v_call: TRBV2; cdr3_aa: CASRWENYGYTF; cdr3_nt: TGTGCCAGCAGGTGGGAGAACTATGGCTACACCTTC
cdr3_length: 14; clone_size: -; j_call: TRBJ1-2; d_call: -; v_call: TRBV18; cdr3_aa: CASSTDRPEYGYTF; cdr3_nt: TGTGCCAGCTCAACCGACAGGCCTGAATATGGCTACACCTTC
cdr3_length: 17; clone_size: -; j_call: TRBJ1-6; d_call: TRBD1; v_call: TRBV14; cdr3_aa: CASSPGDRRSYNSPLHF; cdr3_nt: TGTGCCAGCAGCCCAGGGGACAGGCGCTCCTATAATTCACCCCTCCACTTT
cdr3_length: 16; clone_size: -; j_call: TRBJ2-5; d_call: TRBD2; v_call: TRBV3-1/TRBV3-2; cdr3_aa: CASSQGAGFDQETQYF; cdr3_nt: TGTGCCAGCAGCCAGGGAGCGGGATTCGACCAAGAGACCCAGTACTTC
cdr3_length: 14; clone_size: -; j_call: TRBJ1-1; d_call: -; v_call: TRBV6-5; cdr3_aa: CASRGSGSAFEAFF; cdr3_nt: TGTGCCAGCAGGGGGTCAGGGTCCGCCTTTGAAGCTTTCTTT
cdr3_length: 15; clone_size: -; j_call: TRBJ1-1; d_call: -; v_call: TRBV28; cdr3_aa: CASSLSGSWNTEAFF; cdr3_nt: TGTGCCAGCAGTTTATCGGGGTCCTGGAACACTGAAGCTTTCTTT
cdr3_length: 17; clone_size: -; j_call: TRBJ2-1; d_call: -; v_call: TRBV18; cdr3_aa: CASSPLGSVGSYNEQFF; cdr3_nt: TGTGCCAGCTCCCCCCTGGGTAGCGTCGGCTCCTACAATGAGCAGTTCTTC
cdr3_length: 15; clone_size: -; j_call: TRBJ2-1; d_call: TRBD1; v_call: TRBV14; cdr3_aa: CASSPRTGAYNEQFF; cdr3_nt: TGTGCCAGCAGCCCGCGGACAGGGGCCTACAATGAGCAGTTCTTC